The sequence of this T cell receptor beta chain was determined in a study of T cell responses to AZD1222 COVID-19 vaccine. Study-level findings and limits: Seropositive AZD1222 recipients at baseline numbered only five or six.

Clones were sequenced by immunoSEQ multiplex PCR, and TCRdb holds only the in-frame ones, with some missing. The sample lists roughly 140,000 clones, 88% occurring once. Between the trimmed V and J ends, which lost 0 bases and 5 bases, there was a span of 8 bases. The CDR3 has 13 amino acids. Germline V gives CDR1 SGDLS, CDR2 YYNGEE. Worth noting for this clone: The antigen remains undetermined.

Source: peripheral blood, taken on day 0 of AZD1222 vaccination. The rearrangement links TRBV9 to TRBJ2-5; no clear D. This clonotype originated in an adult in good health. CDR3: CASSVGPWETQYF. The CDR3 DNA follows: TGTGCCAGCAGCGTAGGACCCTGGGAGACCCAGTACTTC.